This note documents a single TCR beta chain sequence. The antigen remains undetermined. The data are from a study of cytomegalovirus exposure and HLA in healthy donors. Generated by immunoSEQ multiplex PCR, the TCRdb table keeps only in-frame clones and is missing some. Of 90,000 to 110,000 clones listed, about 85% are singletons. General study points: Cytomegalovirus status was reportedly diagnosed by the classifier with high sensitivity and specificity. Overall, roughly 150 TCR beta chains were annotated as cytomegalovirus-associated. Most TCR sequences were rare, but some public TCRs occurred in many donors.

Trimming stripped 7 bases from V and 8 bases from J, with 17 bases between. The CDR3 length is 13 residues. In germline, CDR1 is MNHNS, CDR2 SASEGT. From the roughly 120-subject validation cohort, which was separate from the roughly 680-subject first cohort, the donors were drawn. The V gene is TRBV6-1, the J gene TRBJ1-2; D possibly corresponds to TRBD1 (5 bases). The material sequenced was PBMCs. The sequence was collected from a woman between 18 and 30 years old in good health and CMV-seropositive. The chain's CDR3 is CASKGRGVEGYTF. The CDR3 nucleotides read TGTGCCAGCAAGGGGAGGGGAGTCGAAGGCTACACCTTC.